This T cell receptor (beta chain) is from a study of cytomegalovirus exposure and HLA in healthy donors. Per the germline V gene, CDR1 is MNHNS and CDR2 is SASEGT. The CDR3 consists of 16 residues. Unmatched junction bases numbered 5, after V lost 1 base and J lost 2 bases. This PCR relied on a set of 60 Vbeta primers and 13 Jbeta primers. Repertoires were generated with immunoSEQ multiplex PCR, while TCRdb's copy carries only in-frame clones and drops some. The table lists 150,000 to 250,000 clones, less than 85% of them singletons. The receptor's source is a girl aged 5-17 years in good health and CMV-seropositive. The chain recombines TRBV6-1 with TRBJ1-5; TRBD1 aligns across 7 bases. The sample was PBMCs. CDR3 loop: CASSEVGGTGNQPQHF. The CDR3 nucleotides are TGTGCCAGCAGTGAAGTGGGCGGGACAGGCAATCAGCCCCAGCATTTT.